The text below deals with one T cell receptor (beta chain). The data belong to a study of blood T cell repertoires in COVID-19. The table came from immunoSEQ multiplex PCR; TCRdb's copy has only in-frame clones and leaves some out. The profile shows some 250,000 clones, around 80% of them singletons. V gave up 3 bases and J gave up 0 bases; unmatched junction bases: 14. The CDR3 is made up of 19 amino acids. The germline CDR1 and CDR2 sequences are KGHSH and LQKENI. V is TRBV18 and J is TRBJ2-1; 7 bases map to TRBD2. This TCR was recovered from a man aged 60-69 years with acute or convalescent COVID-19. Sequencing was done on a sample of peripheral blood. CDR3 DNA: TGTGCCAGCTCACCCAACGAGCTACTAGCGCAAAGCTCCTACAATGAGCAGTTCTTC. Translating gives CASSPNELLAQSSYNEQFF.